Listed below are T cell receptor beta chains from one sample, sequenced in a study of T cells in Graves' hyperthyroidism and ophthalmopathy. TCRdb recomputed calls from the multiplex PCR reads with MiXCR, one row per CDR3 protein. Of around 350,000 distinct CDR3 sequences in the sample, about 14% were seen once. Sequencing input: blood. The receptors derive from a woman between 25 and 40 years old with Graves' ophthalmopathy. Each CDR3 is given without its conserved first and last residue. Each record gives: V gene, J gene, CDR3 length, CDR3 protein.

v_call: TRBV7-8
j_call: TRBJ1-2
cdr3_length: 13
cdr3_aa: ASSPSDRPSFSYT

v_call: TRBV10-2
j_call: TRBJ2-5
cdr3_length: 11
cdr3_aa: ASREDTQETQY

v_call: TRBV6-1
j_call: TRBJ2-7
cdr3_length: 12
cdr3_aa: ASSELRGFLEQY

v_call: TRBV20-1
j_call: TRBJ2-3
cdr3_length: 14
cdr3_aa: SALGGGPSSTDTQY

v_call: TRBV15
j_call: TRBJ1-6
cdr3_length: 16
cdr3_aa: ATSRDVNAIIGNSPLH

v_call: TRBV27
j_call: TRBJ2-2
cdr3_length: 17
cdr3_aa: ASSPQPPGPLRSTGELF

v_call: TRBV2
j_call: TRBJ2-1
cdr3_length: 14
cdr3_aa: ASSQPRDRANNEQF

v_call: TRBV19
j_call: TRBJ2-7
cdr3_length: 12
cdr3_aa: ASSIGTGDYEQY

v_call: TRBV2
j_call: TRBJ2-7
cdr3_length: 11
cdr3_aa: ATREGSTYEQY

v_call: TRBV15
j_call: TRBJ2-5
cdr3_length: 10
cdr3_aa: AVHGDQETQY

v_call: TRBV6-1
j_call: TRBJ2-7
cdr3_length: 14
cdr3_aa: ASSRWTGGNFYEQY

v_call: TRBV9
j_call: TRBJ2-5
cdr3_length: 13
cdr3_aa: ASSVWGQPRETQY

v_call: TRBV30
j_call: TRBJ2-3
cdr3_length: 10
cdr3_aa: AWSVMVDTQY

v_call: TRBV7-2
j_call: TRBJ2-3
cdr3_length: 13
cdr3_aa: ASSLGAGGRDTQY

v_call: TRBV27
j_call: TRBJ1-5
cdr3_length: 12
cdr3_aa: ASSLSGRNQPQH

v_call: TRBV6-1
j_call: TRBJ2-1
cdr3_length: 13
cdr3_aa: AGSELAGGHNEQF

v_call: TRBV30
j_call: TRBJ1-4
cdr3_length: 14
cdr3_aa: AWSATLRGPNEKLF

v_call: TRBV20-1
j_call: TRBJ2-1
cdr3_length: 11
cdr3_aa: RLGGGGFNEQF

v_call: TRBV3-1
j_call: TRBJ2-7
cdr3_length: 11
cdr3_aa: ASSQDQYYEQY

v_call: TRBV30
j_call: TRBJ1-2
cdr3_length: 11
cdr3_aa: AWSVGTGYGYT

v_call: TRBV7-2
j_call: TRBJ1-6
cdr3_length: 12
cdr3_aa: ASSFSGGGSPLH

v_call: TRBV2
j_call: TRBJ2-1
cdr3_length: 12
cdr3_aa: ASSRQGIGNEQF

v_call: TRBV28
j_call: TRBJ2-1
cdr3_length: 11
cdr3_aa: ASLGGTHNEQF

v_call: TRBV30
j_call: TRBJ2-6
cdr3_length: 14
cdr3_aa: AWTLDSVTGANVLT

v_call: TRBV6-1
j_call: TRBJ2-3
cdr3_length: 15
cdr3_aa: ASSQNDLSGGRDTQY

v_call: TRBV30
j_call: TRBJ2-7
cdr3_length: 11
cdr3_aa: AWSVLSGSEQY

v_call: TRBV30
j_call: TRBJ2-7
cdr3_length: 12
cdr3_aa: AWSESPGAYEQY

v_call: TRBV5-1
j_call: TRBJ2-7
cdr3_length: 13
cdr3_aa: ASSLNSGRTYEQY